The clone carrying this T cell receptor (beta chain) was recorded a few times. Its target is not known. A junction end diverges from the germline sequence, so it may reflect a read error. The PCR contained 60 Vbeta and 13 Jbeta primers. Sequencing was performed with immunoSEQ multiplex PCR; in TCRdb, only in-frame clones are kept and a portion is missing. The sample yields approximately 100,000 clones, about two thirds seen once. This record belongs to a study of cytomegalovirus exposure and HLA in healthy donors. Overall study results and limits: Later analysis suggested most CMV-associated TCR beta chains were HLA-restricted. Most TCR sequences were rare, but some public TCRs occurred in many donors. A later analysis linked 15,000 to 20,000 TCR beta sequences to HLA alleles at 0.05 false discovery rate. In a later analysis, TCR beta V- and J-gene trimming was associated with a missense DCLRE1C variant.

Germline V CDR1 and CDR2: SGDLS, YYNGEE. CDR3 length equals 17 residues. The receptor comes from a human donor in good health. This chain connects TRBV9 to TRBJ2-7, with 10 nucleotides matching TRBD1. The sample was PBMCs. As DNA, the CDR3 is TGTGCCCGCAGCCCCGGTGCCCGGGACAGGGGTTCTTACGAGCAGTACTTC. It is translated as CARSPGARDRGSYEQYF.